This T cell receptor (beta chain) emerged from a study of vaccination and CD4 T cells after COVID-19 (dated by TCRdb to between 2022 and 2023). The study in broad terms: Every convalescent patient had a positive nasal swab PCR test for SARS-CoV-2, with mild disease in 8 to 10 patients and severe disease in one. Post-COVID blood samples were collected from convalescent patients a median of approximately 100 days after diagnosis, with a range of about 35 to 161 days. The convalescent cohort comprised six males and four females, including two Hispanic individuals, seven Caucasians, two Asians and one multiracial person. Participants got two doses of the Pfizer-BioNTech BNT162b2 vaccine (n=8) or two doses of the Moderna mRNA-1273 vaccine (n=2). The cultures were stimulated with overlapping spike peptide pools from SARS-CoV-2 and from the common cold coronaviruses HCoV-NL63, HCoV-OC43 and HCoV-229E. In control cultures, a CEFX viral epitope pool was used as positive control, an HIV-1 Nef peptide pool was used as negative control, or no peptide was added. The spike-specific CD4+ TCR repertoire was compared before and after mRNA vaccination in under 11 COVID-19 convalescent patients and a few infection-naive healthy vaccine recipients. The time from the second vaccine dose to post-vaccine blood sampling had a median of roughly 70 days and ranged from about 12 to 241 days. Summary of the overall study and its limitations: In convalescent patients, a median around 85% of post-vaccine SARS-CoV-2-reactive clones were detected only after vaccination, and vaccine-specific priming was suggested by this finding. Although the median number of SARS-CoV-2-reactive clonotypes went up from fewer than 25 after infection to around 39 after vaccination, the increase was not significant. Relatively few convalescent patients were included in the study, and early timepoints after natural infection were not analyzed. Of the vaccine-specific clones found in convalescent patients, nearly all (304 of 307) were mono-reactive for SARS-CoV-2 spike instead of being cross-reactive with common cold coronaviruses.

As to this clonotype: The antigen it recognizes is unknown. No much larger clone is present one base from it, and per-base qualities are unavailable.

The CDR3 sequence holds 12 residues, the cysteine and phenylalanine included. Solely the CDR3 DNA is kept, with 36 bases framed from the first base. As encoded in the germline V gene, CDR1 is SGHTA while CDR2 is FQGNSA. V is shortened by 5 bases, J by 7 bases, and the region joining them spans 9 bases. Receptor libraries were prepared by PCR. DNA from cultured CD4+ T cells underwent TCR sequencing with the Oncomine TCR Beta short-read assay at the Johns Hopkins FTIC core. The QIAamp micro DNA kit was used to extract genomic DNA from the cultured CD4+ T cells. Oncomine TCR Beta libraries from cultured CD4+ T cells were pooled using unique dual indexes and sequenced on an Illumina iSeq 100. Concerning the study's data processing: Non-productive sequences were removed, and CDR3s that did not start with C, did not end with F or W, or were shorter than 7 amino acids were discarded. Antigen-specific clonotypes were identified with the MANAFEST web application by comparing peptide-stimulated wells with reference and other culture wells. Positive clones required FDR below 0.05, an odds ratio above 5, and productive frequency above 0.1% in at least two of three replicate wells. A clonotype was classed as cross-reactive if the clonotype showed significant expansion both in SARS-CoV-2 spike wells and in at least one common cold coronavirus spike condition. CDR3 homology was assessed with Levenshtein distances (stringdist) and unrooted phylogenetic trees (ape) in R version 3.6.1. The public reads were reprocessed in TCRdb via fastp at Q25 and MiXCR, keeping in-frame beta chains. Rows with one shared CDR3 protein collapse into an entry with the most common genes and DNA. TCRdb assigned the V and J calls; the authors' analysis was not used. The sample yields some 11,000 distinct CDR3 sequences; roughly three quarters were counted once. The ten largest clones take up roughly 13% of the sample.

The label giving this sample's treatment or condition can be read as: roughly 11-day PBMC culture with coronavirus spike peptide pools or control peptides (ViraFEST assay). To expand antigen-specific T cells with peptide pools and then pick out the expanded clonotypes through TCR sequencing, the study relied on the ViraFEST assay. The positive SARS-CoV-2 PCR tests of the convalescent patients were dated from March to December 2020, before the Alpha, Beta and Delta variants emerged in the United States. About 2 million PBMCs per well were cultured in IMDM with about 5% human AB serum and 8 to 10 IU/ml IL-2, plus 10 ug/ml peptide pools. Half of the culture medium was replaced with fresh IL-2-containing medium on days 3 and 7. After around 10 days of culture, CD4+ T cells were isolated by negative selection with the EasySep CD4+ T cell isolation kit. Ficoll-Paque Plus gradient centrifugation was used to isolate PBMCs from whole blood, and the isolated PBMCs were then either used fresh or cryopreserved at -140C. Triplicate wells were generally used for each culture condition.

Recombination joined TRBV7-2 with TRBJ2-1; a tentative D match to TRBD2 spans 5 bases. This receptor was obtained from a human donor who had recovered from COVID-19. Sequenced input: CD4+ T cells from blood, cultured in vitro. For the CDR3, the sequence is CASSRRGNEQFF. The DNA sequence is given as TGTGCCAGCAGCCGCCGGGGAAATGAGCAGTTCTTC.